This TCR beta chain was observed in a study of shared clonotypes between healthy human individuals. Study as a whole: Donors were two women and three men aged 18 to 49. Overall study findings and caveats: Exclusively blood specimens were collected; tissue repertoires likely differ. Non-shared clonotypes were found to have lower generation probabilities than the clonotypes that were shared by all four of the sorted-subset donors.

The authors loaded 200 ng DNA, 25,000 to 30,000 T cell genomes, into sorted-subset replicate PCRs. Using immunoSEQ multiplex PCR, the repertoire was profiled, and TCRdb retains in-frame clones only, with some absent. The sample has some 2,000,000 clones, over 85% seen once. The V and J ends lost 1 base and 6 bases, in that order; junction bases with no gene match: 7. The length of the CDR3 is 15 residues. Germline V gene sequence: CDR1 SGHTA, CDR2 FQGNSA. Details on this clone: Its cognate antigen is unknown.

Sequencing was carried out using naive CD4+ T cells sorted from blood. Subset described: CD45RA+ positively selected. The receptor comes from a man between 18 and 29 years old in good health. V gene TRBV7-2 combines with J gene TRBJ2-7, with TRBD1 matching over 9 bases. The DNA of the CDR3 is TGTGCCAGCAGCTTAGGAGGGACAGGGAAATTCGAGCAGTACTTC. Its translation is CASSLGGTGKFEQYF.